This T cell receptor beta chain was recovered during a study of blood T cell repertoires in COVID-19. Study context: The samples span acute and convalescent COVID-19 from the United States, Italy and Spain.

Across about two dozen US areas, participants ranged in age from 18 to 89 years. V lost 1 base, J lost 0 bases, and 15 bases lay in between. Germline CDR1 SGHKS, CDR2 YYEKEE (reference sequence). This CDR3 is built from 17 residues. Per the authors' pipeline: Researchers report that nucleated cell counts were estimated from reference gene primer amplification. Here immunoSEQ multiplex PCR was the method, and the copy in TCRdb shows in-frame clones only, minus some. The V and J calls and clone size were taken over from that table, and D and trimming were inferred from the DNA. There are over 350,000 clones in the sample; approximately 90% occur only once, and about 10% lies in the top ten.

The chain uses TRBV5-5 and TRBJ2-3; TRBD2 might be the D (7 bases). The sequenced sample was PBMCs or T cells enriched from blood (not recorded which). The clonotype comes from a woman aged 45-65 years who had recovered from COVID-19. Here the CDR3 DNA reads TGTGCCAGCAGCTTGTTGGCGGGGGCCGCTAGCACAGATACGCAGTATTTT. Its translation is CASSLLAGAASTDTQYF.